The 25 T cell receptor beta chains given below trace back to one sample, sequenced in a study of blood T cell repertoires in COVID-19 (dated by TCRdb to 2018 to 2020). Library method: the immunoSEQ multiplex PCR assay. TCRdb retrieved this table from immuneACCESS and kept in-frame rearrangements only. Not all clones are present; in checked studies, unresolved V genes account for under half, and no reason is known for the remainder. In all, the sample holds roughly 150,000 clones, and roughly 89% of those were seen once. The ten largest clones capture around 5% of the sample. The specimen sequenced was peripheral blood. These receptors all come from a human donor in a cohort sampled during active COVID-19.

This sequence joins TRBV28 and TRBJ1-6; 7 bases are a match to TRBD1. Germline values: CDR1 MDHEN, CDR2 SYDVKM. Trimming removed 6 bases from V and 10 bases from J; junction bases left unmatched: 12. This CDR3 spans 15 amino acids. The CDR3 DNA is TGTGCCAGCAGCGCTCGGGACAGATACAACTCACCCCTCCACTTT. Encoded protein: CASSARDRYNSPLHF.

Ten or more counts support this clone. A single base separates this from a much larger clone, so it may be a read error. In the same sample, other DNA sequences code for this CDR3. V usage is TRBV6-5 and J usage is TRBJ1-6, with a weak D call TRBD1 (6 bases). The V end lost 4 bases, the J end lost 5 bases, and 9 bases lay between the germline ends. The CDR3 totals 14 residues. CDR1 and CDR2 (germline): MNHEY, SVGAGI. The CDR3 loop is CASSWRQDNSPLHF. Written as DNA, the CDR3 is TGTGCCAGCAGTTGGCGACAGGATAATTCACCCCTCCACTTT.

The chain uses TRBV19 and TRBJ1-3, with 12 bases that match TRBD1. Germline-derived CDR1 and CDR2 are LNHDA and SQIVND (reference sequence). The ends lost 9 bases at V and 8 bases at J; junction bases unmatched: 11. The CDR3 extends over 15 amino acids. The CDR3 is CARPGQGATLYTIYF. CDR3 coding DNA: TGTGCCAGGCCGGGACAGGGGGCTACTTTGTACACCATATATTTT.

V usage is TRBV15 and J usage is TRBJ1-6, with D hard to call. Germline V CDR1 and CDR2: LNHNV, YYDKDF (reference sequence). This CDR3 is 18 amino acids long. The V end lost 1 base, the J end lost 10 bases, and 23 bases lay between the germline ends. The CDR3 nucleotides are TGTGCCACCAGCAGAGTTCGGATTGCGGCAAGAGGGTGGTCACCCCTCCACTTT. This sequence encodes CATSRVRIAARGWSPLHF.

The V and J genes are TRBV11-2 and TRBJ2-5; TRBD1 matches 9 bases. The CDR3 is made up of 15 amino acids. V trimming: 1 base; J trimming: 4 bases; junction bases outside the gene matches: 4. Germline V gene lookup returns CDR1 SGHAT and CDR2 FQNNGV. CDR3 coding DNA: TGTGCCAGCAGCTTAGGACAGGGGGTAATAGAGACCCAGTACTTC. Its protein is CASSLGQGVIETQYF.

The chain links TRBV5-4 to TRBJ1-2, with 7 bases matching TRBD1. This CDR3 region has 14 residues. Germline V gene data show CDR1 as SGHNT and CDR2 as YYREEE (reference sequence). The junction had 7 bases not matched to a gene; V was cut back by 4 bases and J by 4 bases. CDR3 nucleotide sequence: TGTGCCAGCAGCGGCGACAGGGTGTCCTATGGCTACACCTTC. Its protein is CASSGDRVSYGYTF. The full variable domain, rest sourced from reference TRBV5-4 and TRBJ1-2, is ETGVTQSPTHLIKTRGQQVTLRCSSQSGHNTVSWYQQALGQGPQFIFQYYREEENGRGNFPPRFSGLQFPNYSSELNVNALELDDSALYLCASSGDRVSYGYTFGSGTRLTVV.

The rearrangement joins TRBV6-2 or TRBV6-3 to TRBJ2-5; TRBD2 aligns across 9 bases. CDR1 is MNHEY and CDR2 is SVGEGT in the germline V gene. This CDR3 has 14 amino acids. V lost 2 bases and J lost 5; bases outside the gene matches: 3. The CDR3 loop is CASSYAGGLETQYF. Here the CDR3 DNA reads TGTGCCAGCAGTTACGCGGGGGGGTTGGAGACCCAGTACTTC.

The chain couples TRBV5-1 to TRBJ2-2; D uncertain. V shed 0 bases and J shed 5 bases, with 8 bases lying between them. Germline V CDR1 and CDR2: SGHRS, YFSETQ. This CDR3 contains 14 residues. CDR3 bases: TGCGCCAGCAGCTTGGAATCCAGGACCGGGGAGCTGTTTTTT. Amino acids: CASSLESRTGELFF.

The chain combines TRBV6-5 with TRBJ2-7; D perhaps matches TRBD2 (6 bases). CDR1 and CDR2 (germline): MNHEY, SVGAGI. Trimming pared 3 bases from V and 4 bases from J, leaving 16 bases between. This CDR3 is 15 amino acids long. The CDR3 sequence: CASSYQAQGGYEQYF. The CDR3 DNA reads TGTGCCAGCAGTTATCAGGCCCAGGGAGGATACGAGCAGTACTTC.

This rearrangement joins TRBV19 to TRBJ1-5; 12 nucleotides match TRBD1. The CDR3 covers 15 residues. Trimming removed 8 bases from V and 5 bases from J; junction bases left unmatched: 7. Germline V CDR1 and CDR2: LNHDA, SQIVND (reference sequence). CDR3 in amino acids: CASGMGQGAYQPQHF. CDR3 nucleotides: TGTGCCAGTGGGATGGGACAGGGGGCTTATCAGCCCCAGCATTTT.

The chain combines TRBV18 with TRBJ2-1; 8 bases line up with TRBD2. The CDR3 runs 17 residues. With 3 bases clipped from V and 0 bases from J, the junction kept 7 bases outside the gene matches. Germline V gene data show CDR1 as KGHSH and CDR2 as LQKENI. In DNA, the CDR3 is TGTGCCAGCTCACCTGCCGTAGCGGGGAGCTCCTACAATGAGCAGTTCTTC. Its translation: CASSPAVAGSSYNEQFF.

CDR3 protein: CASTDRGLQEQYF. The CDR3 DNA reads as TGTGCCAGCACCGACAGGGGGTTGCAGGAGCAGTACTTC. The rearrangement links TRBV12-3 or TRBV12-4 to TRBJ2-7; TRBD1 matches 9 bases. This CDR3 is built from 13 residues. Unmatched junction bases numbered 8, after V lost 7 bases and J lost 7 bases.

The rearrangement links TRBV25-1 to TRBJ2-7; D might be TRBD2 (6 bases). The ends were cut back, 4 bases at V and 2 bases at J, with 15 bases in the middle. The CDR3 is 15 amino acids. The V gene's germline CDR1 is MGHDK and CDR2 SYGVNS. CDR3 in amino acids: CASSGGTRRTYEQYF. Here the CDR3 DNA reads TGTGCCAGCAGTGGGGGGACTCGGAGAACCTACGAGCAGTACTTC.

This clone has more than one count but fewer than ten. The chain employs TRBV20-1 and TRBJ1-1; no reliable D call. With 2 bases removed from V and 8 bases from J, the gap between germline ends came to 9 bases. The germline V gene encodes CDR1 DFQATT and CDR2 SNEGSKA (reference sequence). The CDR3 loop spans 11 amino acids. The CDR3: CSARTLKEAFF. CDR3 sequence (DNA): TGCAGTGCTAGAACTTTAAAAGAAGCTTTCTTT.

The rearrangement links TRBV15 to TRBJ2-7; no reliable D call. The CDR3 loop spans 15 amino acids. Trimming removed 4 bases at V and 2 bases at J, with 15 bases between. Per germline, CDR1 LNHNV and CDR2 YYDKDF (reference sequence). CDR3 protein: CATSTLLGRTYEQYF. CDR3 coding DNA: TGTGCCACCAGCACCCTGCTGGGCAGGACCTACGAGCAGTACTTC.

This chain joins TRBV5-1 and TRBJ1-3; 10 bases are shared with TRBD1. CDR1 is SGHRS, CDR2 YFSETQ, per germline. The CDR3 is 16 residues long. V lost 0 bases to trimming and J lost 8 bases; unmatched junction nucleotides: 8. The CDR3 protein is CASSLGPGQGLYTIYF. The CDR3 DNA sequence: TGCGCCAGCAGCTTGGGACCGGGACAGGGGTTGTACACCATATATTTT.

V usage is TRBV19 and J usage is TRBJ2-2; a weak D match, TRBD2 (6 bases). The CDR3 loop spans 15 amino acids. Germline V CDR1 and CDR2: LNHDA, SQIVND (reference sequence). V lost 8 bases, J lost 4 bases, and 17 bases lay in between. The CDR3 nucleotides are TGTGCCAGTCAGACGGGCGGGACCCCCACCGGGGAGCTGTTTTTT. Protein product: CASQTGGTPTGELFF.

This chain joins TRBV18 and TRBJ2-5; TRBD1 aligns across 9 bases. The CDR3 totals 16 residues. Germline V gene sequence: CDR1 KGHSH, CDR2 LQKENI. Trimming removed 3 bases from V and 4 bases from J; junction bases left unmatched: 9. Written as DNA, the CDR3 is TGTGCCAGCTCACCTCCGGGACAGGGTAGGAGAGAGACCCAGTACTTC. It yields the protein CASSPPGQGRRETQYF.

This chain links TRBV11-3 with TRBJ2-3; TRBD2 might be the D (6 bases). The V gene's germline CDR1 is SGHNT and CDR2 YENEEA. This CDR3 spans 16 amino acids. With 5 bases removed from V and 2 bases from J, the gap between germline ends came to 17 bases. The CDR3 region is CASSPRDSPVTDTQYF. In nucleotides, the CDR3 is TGTGCCAGCAGCCCCCGGGACTCCCCGGTCACAGATACGCAGTATTTT.

This clone was seen only a few times. The chain is built from TRBV30 and TRBJ2-1; the match to TRBD2 covers 7 bases. Germline lookup yields CDR1 GTSNPN and CDR2 SVGIG (reference sequence). V shed 2 bases, J shed 4 bases, and the junction held 8 bases outside the gene matches. This CDR3 has 15 amino acids. DNA for the CDR3: TGTGCCTGGAGTAAAATAGTGGGGGGGTACAATGAGCAGTTCTTC. Translation: CAWSKIVGGYNEQFF.

V usage is TRBV27 and J usage is TRBJ2-7, with TRBD1 matching over 7 bases. Losses at the gene ends were 4 bases for V and 0 bases for J; bases not matched to a gene: 6. The length of the CDR3 is 15 residues. Germline V CDR1 and CDR2: MNHEY, SMNVEV (reference sequence). The CDR3 nucleotides are TGTGCCAGCAGTTCAACCGGGACAGTCTCCTACGAGCAGTACTTC. Its protein is CASSSTGTVSYEQYF.

This chain connects TRBV6-2 or TRBV6-3 to TRBJ1-3; 7 nucleotides line up with TRBD1. CDR1 and CDR2 (germline): MNHEY, SVGEGT. The CDR3 spans 17 residues. V was pared by 2 bases and J by 0 bases, with 7 bases of the junction left unmatched. The CDR3 spells CASSYPGQPDSGNTIYF. The CDR3 DNA reads TGTGCCAGCAGTTACCCGGGACAGCCCGACTCTGGAAACACCATATATTTT.

The CDR3 DNA reads TGTGCCAGCAGCTCCCTTGGGGGGACCTATAGCAATCAGCCCCAGCATTTT. Its translation: CASSSLGGTYSNQPQHF. This chain connects TRBV7-3 to TRBJ1-5; possible D gene TRBD1, 5 bases. The CDR3 loop spans 17 amino acids. Trimming pared 4 bases from V and 0 bases from J, leaving 16 bases between. Per the germline V gene, CDR1 is SGHTA and CDR2 is FQGTGA.

The V and J genes are TRBV7-2 and TRBJ2-3; 7 nucleotides line up with TRBD2. Per germline, CDR1 SGHTA and CDR2 FQGNSA. J was trimmed by 6 bases and V by 5 bases; bases with no gene match: 8. This CDR3 comprises 14 residues. CDR3 DNA sequence: TGTGCCAGCAGCATAGGACTAGTAGGCGATACGCAGTATTTT. Its translation is CASSIGLVGDTQYF.

The rearrangement links TRBV6-5 to TRBJ1-2; maybe TRBD1 (5 bases). There are 15 residues in the CDR3. Trimming pared 6 bases from V and 2 bases from J, leaving 16 bases between. Germline V gene lookup returns CDR1 MNHEY and CDR2 SVGAGI. Here the CDR3 reads CASRPGTGGNYGYTF. As DNA, the CDR3 is TGTGCCAGCAGACCAGGGACGGGAGGGAACTATGGCTACACCTTC.